This passage covers 20 T cell receptor beta chains from one sample sequenced in a study of PD-1 blockade in classical Hodgkin lymphoma. Measured with immunoSEQ multiplex PCR; TCRdb has only the in-frame clones, and not every one. The sample has under 30,000 clones; 85% are singletons. All the patients suffered relapse after autologous stem cell transplantation, and brentuximab vedotin exposure differed. The CD4+ T cells used were purified from thawed PBMCs through magnetic negative selection. The sample consisted of CD4+ T cells from blood, taken at baseline. The receptors originated from a human donor with classical Hodgkin lymphoma.

V is TRBV19 and J is TRBJ1-4, with a tentative D call TRBD1 (5 bases). V lost 7 bases and J 2 bases, leaving 11 bases between the germline ends. Germline lookup yields CDR1 LNHDA and CDR2 SQIVND (reference sequence). There are 14 residues in the CDR3. CDR3 sequence reads: CASNGGTTNEKLFF. The CDR3 DNA reads TGTGCCAGTAACGGGGGAACGACTAATGAAAAACTGTTTTTT. Full variable domain (remainder filled in from reference TRBV19 and TRBJ1-4): DGGITQSPKYLFRKEGQNVTLSCEQNLNHDAMYWYRQDPGQGLRLIYYSQIVNDFQKGDIAEGYSVSREKKESFPLTVTSAQKNPTAFYLCASNGGTTNEKLFFGSGTQLSVL.

This chain joins TRBV12-5 and TRBJ2-1, with TRBD1 matching 11 bases. Trimming at V came to 6 bases and at J to 5 bases, leaving 6 bases not matched to a gene. The germline CDR1 and CDR2 sequences are LGHNT and FRNRAP. The CDR3 totals 15 residues. The CDR3 loop is CASGPGTGGNNEQFF. The CDR3 DNA reads as TGTGCTAGTGGCCCCGGGACAGGGGGGAACAATGAGCAGTTCTTC.

The CDR3 here is CASSLLQGRTGELFF. In DNA form, the CDR3 reads TGTGCCAGCAGCTTACTTCAGGGTCGGACCGGGGAGCTGTTTTTT. The chain combines TRBV7-2 with TRBJ2-2, with D maybe TRBD1 (5 bases). Between the trimmed V and J ends, which lost 2 bases and 5 bases, there was a span of 12 bases. The germline V gene encodes CDR1 SGHTA and CDR2 FQGNSA. The CDR3 has 15 amino acids.

This sequence joins TRBV30 and TRBJ2-5, with TRBD2 matching 11 bases. V was clipped by 7 bases and J by 9 bases; unmatched bases: 19. CDR3 length: 16 amino acids. From germline, CDR1 is GTSNPN and CDR2 SVGIG (reference sequence). Written as DNA, the CDR3 is TGTGCCTCACTCCCAACCATAGCGGGAGGGCGAGGGGCCCAGTACTTC. This gives the protein CASLPTIAGGRGAQYF.

The CDR3 spells CASSLGTLGSAGNTGELFF. CDR3 in DNA: TGCGCCAGCAGCTTGGGGACTTTAGGATCAGCAGGGAACACCGGGGAGCTGTTTTTT. The chain joins TRBV5-1 to TRBJ2-2; D perhaps matches TRBD2 (5 bases). V was trimmed by 0 bases and J by 1 base, leaving 19 bases between them. The CDR3 is 19 residues long. Per the germline V gene, CDR1 is SGHRS and CDR2 is YFSETQ.

The rearrangement links TRBV4-1 to TRBJ1-3, with TRBD1 as a possible D gene (5 bases). Deletions cut 3 bases from V and 0 bases from J, with 18 bases between. Germline CDR1 reads MGHRA; CDR2 reads YSYEKL. The CDR3 loop spans 18 amino acids. This CDR3 is CASSHPQPPGSSGNTIYF. As DNA, the CDR3 is TGCGCCAGCAGCCATCCTCAACCCCCAGGGAGCTCTGGAAACACCATATATTTT.

The chain employs TRBV7-9 and TRBJ1-2; D is unclear. The germline CDR1 and CDR2 sequences are SEHNR and FQNEAQ (reference sequence). The CDR3 covers 12 residues. V was pared by 5 bases and J by 8 bases, with 12 bases between. The CDR3 protein is CASSNLLGGYTF. CDR3 DNA: TGTGCCAGCAGCAATCTACTTGGAGGCTACACCTTC. Drawing the rest from reference TRBV7-9 and TRBJ1-2, the complete variable domain is DTGVSQNPRHKITKRGQNVTFRCDPISEHNRLYWYRQTLGQGPEFLTYFQNEAQLEKSRLLSDRFSAERPKGSFSTLEIQRTEQGDSAMYLCASSNLLGGYTFGSGTRLTVV.

The V and J genes are TRBV9 and TRBJ2-6; D remains unclear. Germline-derived CDR1 and CDR2 are SGDLS and YYNGEE. Trimming removed 1 base from V and 2 bases from J, with 7 bases in between. CDR3 length: 15 amino acids. CDR3 in amino acids: CASSVTGPGANVLTF. The CDR3 DNA reads TGTGCCAGCAGCGTAACCGGGCCTGGGGCCAACGTCCTGACTTTC.

This clone was counted a single time. The rearrangement uses TRBV28 and TRBJ2-1; perhaps TRBD2 as D (6 bases). Trimming took 3 bases from V and 1 from J, leaving 13 bases between them. Germline lookup yields CDR1 MDHEN and CDR2 SYDVKM. CDR3 length: 16 residues. The CDR3 sequence is CASSFPLAPSYNEQFF. CDR3 DNA sequence: TGTGCCAGCAGTTTTCCTCTAGCGCCTTCCTACAATGAGCAGTTCTTC. The entire variable domain, with the rest obtained from reference TRBV28 and TRBJ2-1, is as follows: DVKVTQSSRYLVKRTGEKVFLECVQDMDHENMFWYRQDPGLGLRLIYFSYDVKMKEKGDIPEGYSVSREKKERFSLILESASTNQTSMYLCASSFPLAPSYNEQFFGPGTRLTVL.

V and J are TRBV28 and TRBJ2-7; D gene ambiguous. Per the germline V gene, CDR1 is MDHEN and CDR2 is SYDVKM. Trimming removed 2 bases from V and 1 base from J, with 3 bases in between. This CDR3 is 12 amino acids long. The CDR3 nucleotides are TGTGCCAGCAGTTTAAGGTCCTACGAGCAGTACTTC. Residues: CASSLRSYEQYF.

This chain joins TRBV19 and TRBJ1-4; TRBD1 agrees at 10 bases. Trimming removed 3 bases from V and 10 bases from J; junction bases left unmatched: 8. CDR3 length: 15 amino acids. Germline V CDR1 and CDR2: LNHDA, SQIVND (reference sequence). The CDR3 sequence: CASSMTTGGNGKLFF. The CDR3 bases are TGTGCCAGTAGTATGACGACAGGGGGCAACGGAAAACTGTTTTTT.

The CDR3 DNA is TGTGCCAGCAGTCAACCAGACAAGAAGTTCTTC. Its protein is CASSQPDKKFF. The rearrangement links TRBV6-1 to TRBJ2-1; no firm D call. CDR1 and CDR2 from the germline V gene are MNHNS and SASEGT. The CDR3 consists of 11 residues. V gave up 5 bases and J gave up 14 bases, with 13 bases separating them.

The chain employs TRBV5-1 and TRBJ2-2, with TRBD2 identical over 8 bases. The ends lost 1 base at V and 5 bases at J; junction bases unmatched: 10. Germline V gene sequence: CDR1 SGHRS, CDR2 YFSETQ. The length of the CDR3 is 17 residues. The CDR3, as DNA: TGCGCCAGCAGCTTGTCCCCTTCTAGCGGGCCAACCGGGGAGCTGTTTTTT. It translates to CASSLSPSSGPTGELFF.

A single count supports this clone. The chain recombines TRBV5-1 with TRBJ2-7; the D gene could be TRBD1 or TRBD2 (5 bases each). This CDR3 region has 16 residues. V was clipped by 0 bases and J by 1 base, with 14 bases between them. CDR1 and CDR2 (germline): SGHRS, YFSETQ. As DNA, the CDR3 is TGCGCCAGCAGCTTGGGATCGTGGGACGGATCCTACGAGCAGTACTTC. It is translated as CASSLGSWDGSYEQYF. Full variable domain (remainder filled in from reference TRBV5-1 and TRBJ2-7): KAGVTQTPRYLIKTRGQQVTLSCSPISGHRSVSWYQQTPGQGLQFLFEYFSETQRNKGNFPGRFSGRQFSNSRSEMNVSTLELGDSALYLCASSLGSWDGSYEQYFGPGTRLTVT.

The chain couples TRBV7-9 to TRBJ2-5, with 8 bases fitting TRBD1. Unmatched junction bases numbered 4, after V lost 5 bases and J lost 5 bases. The CDR3 runs to 13 residues. The germline gives CDR1 SEHNR, CDR2 FQNEAQ (reference sequence). CDR3 loop: CASSRQGRETQYF. The DNA for the CDR3 is TGTGCCAGCAGCAGACAGGGGCGGGAGACCCAGTACTTC.

V usage is TRBV7-9 and J usage is TRBJ2-5, with unresolved D. In germline, CDR1 is SEHNR, CDR2 FQNEAQ (reference sequence). The CDR3 is 14 residues long. With 5 bases removed from V and 4 bases from J, the gap between germline ends came to 14 bases. CDR3 nucleotide sequence: TGTGCCAGCAGCCGACTCGCTGCTCGAGAGACCCAGTACTTC. As protein: CASSRLAARETQYF.

This chain links TRBV28 with TRBJ2-3; D is possibly TRBD2 (5 bases). This CDR3 contains 15 residues. The germline V gene has CDR1 MDHEN and CDR2 SYDVKM. Trimming left V 6 bases short and J 4 bases short, with 17 bases between. In DNA form, the CDR3 reads TGTGCCAGCAGACCGTCGGGGAGTCGGGCAGATACGCAGTATTTT. Residues: CASRPSGSRADTQYF.

V and J are TRBV27 and TRBJ2-5; D is perhaps TRBD1 or TRBD2 (6 bases each). Germline V gene data show CDR1 as MNHEY and CDR2 as SMNVEV (reference sequence). V was shortened by 7 bases and J by 5 bases, with 14 bases between the two germline ends. This CDR3 comprises 13 residues. CDR3 protein: CASTLGGGETQYF. In DNA, the CDR3 is TGTGCCAGCACCCTCGGGGGCGGGGAGACCCAGTACTTC.

This sequence joins TRBV6-6 and TRBJ2-5; D gene uncertain. This CDR3 comprises 15 residues. Trimming removed 0 bases at V and 5 bases at J, with 13 bases between. Germline assignment: CDR1 MNHNY and CDR2 SVGAGI (reference sequence). CDR3 coding DNA: TGTGCCAGCAGTTACTCTTACAGTTTGCAGGAGACCCAGTACTTC. Its translation: CASSYSYSLQETQYF.

This clone was seen a handful of times. This chain connects TRBV30 to TRBJ1-2; 9 bases match TRBD1. Germline-derived CDR1 and CDR2 are GTSNPN and SVGIG (reference sequence). Trimming took 1 base from V and 4 from J; bases not matched to a gene: 4. The length of the CDR3 is 14 residues. The CDR3 loop reads CAWSAGQGPYGYTF. The CDR3 DNA reads TGTGCCTGGAGTGCGGGACAGGGCCCCTATGGCTACACCTTC.